The text below deals with one T cell receptor beta chain. Authors' methods: Amplification of reference gene primers provided the estimated nucleated cell counts. Some clones are missing from TCRdb's copy, which holds only in-frame ones; the method was immunoSEQ multiplex PCR. V and J calls plus clone size are reproduced from that table; the DNA served to infer D and trimming. The sample contains about 26,000 clones, about 85% of which appear only once. These data belong to a study of blood T cell repertoires in COVID-19. Background on the study: The United States, Italy and Spain supplied acute and convalescent COVID-19 samples. From T cells, B-cell-depleted T cells, or PBMCs came the material, which was cDNA or gDNA.

Sequencing was performed on peripheral blood. This clonotype originated in a man in his fifties with active or convalescent COVID-19.

For the CDR3, the DNA is TGTGCCAGCAGCTTAGCGGGCCGGGGCGAGCAGTACTTC. It encodes CASSLAGRGEQYF. The V call is TRBV5-4, the J call TRBJ2-7, with D perhaps matching TRBD2 (6 bases). Per germline, CDR1 SGHNT and CDR2 YYREEE (reference sequence). This CDR3 has 13 residues. The V end was cut by 2 bases, the J end by 6 bases, with 12 bases between.